A selection of T cell receptor beta chains follows, all from one sample in a study of T cell changes during pregnancy in multiple sclerosis. Measured with immunoSEQ multiplex PCR; TCRdb has only the in-frame clones, and not every one. The data show approximately 70,000 clones, 75% to 95% seen once. The sequenced sample was CD4+ T cells from peripheral blood mononuclear cells, obtained before pregnancy. The receptors come from a female donor with multiple sclerosis, enrolled in a pregnancy study. CDR3s include the opening cysteine and the closing phenylalanine or tryptophan. A D gene is named only where the DNA matches it firmly. Only part of the rows carry a size: once, few, many, or a class if the clone is expanded.

CDR3aa: CASSPYAENTEAFF
CDR3nt: TGCGCCAGCTCTCCTTACGCAGAAAACACTGAAGCTTTCTTT
d_gene: .
j_gene: TRBJ1-1
abundance: .
v_gene: TRBV5-1

CDR3aa: CSVVIIRGRSETQYF
CDR3nt: TGCAGCGTCGTAATCATAAGGGGTCGTTCGGAGACCCAGTACTTC
d_gene: .
j_gene: TRBJ2-5
abundance: .
v_gene: TRBV29-1

CDR3aa: CASSLRARRTSGVNEQFF
CDR3nt: TGTGCCAGCAGCTTAAGGGCGAGGCGGACTAGCGGGGTCAATGAGCAGTTCTTC
d_gene: TRBD2
j_gene: TRBJ2-1
abundance: .
v_gene: TRBV7-3

CDR3aa: CASSTIAGGPPGTQYF
CDR3nt: TGTGCCAGCAGCACTATAGCGGGAGGGCCGCCCGGGACCCAGTACTTC
d_gene: TRBD2
j_gene: TRBJ2-5
abundance: .
v_gene: TRBV27

CDR3aa: CASSDRAGTEAFF
CDR3nt: TGTGCCAGCAGTGACAGGGCGGGGACTGAAGCTTTCTTT
d_gene: .
j_gene: TRBJ1-1
abundance: .
v_gene: TRBV6-4

CDR3aa: CASSAVGGREVF
CDR3nt: TGTGCCAGCAGTGCCGTGGGCGGGAGAGAGGTCTTC
d_gene: TRBD2
j_gene: TRBJ2-1
abundance: .
v_gene: TRBV6-5

CDR3aa: CASSLWTGENYGYTF
CDR3nt: TGTGCCAGCAGTTTATGGACAGGGGAGAACTATGGCTACACCTTC
d_gene: TRBD1
j_gene: TRBJ1-2
abundance: .
v_gene: TRBV6-5

CDR3aa: CASSEFGTIAYNEQFF
CDR3nt: TGTGCCAGCAGTGAGTTCGGGACTATCGCCTACAATGAGCAGTTCTTC
d_gene: TRBD2
j_gene: TRBJ2-1
abundance: .
v_gene: TRBV2

CDR3aa: CASSSKREGGTGELFF
CDR3nt: TGTGCCAGCAGCTCAAAGCGGGAGGGAGGCACCGGGGAGCTGTTTTTT
d_gene: TRBD2
j_gene: TRBJ2-2
abundance: .
v_gene: TRBV7-8

CDR3aa: CASSEALSGFYNEQFF
CDR3nt: TGTGCCAGCAGTGAAGCGCTAAGCGGTTTCTACAATGAGCAGTTCTTC
d_gene: .
j_gene: TRBJ2-1
abundance: .
v_gene: TRBV6-1

CDR3aa: CASSHPTGALYQETQYF
CDR3nt: TGTGCCAGCAGCCATCCTACTGGTGCCCTGTACCAAGAGACCCAGTACTTC
d_gene: .
j_gene: TRBJ2-5
abundance: .
v_gene: TRBV7-9

CDR3aa: CASSLPYAGASTEAFF
CDR3nt: TGTGCCAGCAGCTTACCGTACGCGGGGGCAAGCACTGAAGCTTTCTTT
d_gene: .
j_gene: TRBJ1-1
abundance: .
v_gene: TRBV7-8

CDR3aa: CASSHDSAQPQHF
CDR3nt: TGCGCCAGCAGCCACGACAGTGCTCAGCCCCAGCATTTT
d_gene: .
j_gene: TRBJ1-5
abundance: .
v_gene: TRBV4-3

CDR3aa: CASSSATSGQNFYEQYF
CDR3nt: TGCGCCAGCAGCTCAGCAACCTCGGGACAGAACTTCTACGAGCAGTACTTC
d_gene: TRBD1
j_gene: TRBJ2-7
abundance: once
v_gene: TRBV5-1

CDR3aa: CAISGKGQGAGNTIYF
CDR3nt: TGTGCCATCAGTGGCAAGGGACAGGGAGCGGGAAACACCATATATTTT
d_gene: TRBD1
j_gene: TRBJ1-3
abundance: .
v_gene: TRBV10-3

CDR3aa: CASSLGGAAVGGSQYF
CDR3nt: TGTGCCAGCAGTTTAGGGGGTGCGGCAGTCGGGGGATCGCAGTATTTT
d_gene: .
j_gene: TRBJ2-3
abundance: .
v_gene: TRBV28

CDR3aa: CASSPQGGVGANVLTF
CDR3nt: TGCGCCAGCAGCCCCCAGGGGGGTGTGGGGGCCAACGTCCTGACTTTC
d_gene: .
j_gene: TRBJ2-6
abundance: .
v_gene: TRBV5-1

CDR3aa: CASTKQGTGELFF
CDR3nt: TGTGCCAGTACAAAACAGGGTACCGGGGAGCTGTTTTTT
d_gene: .
j_gene: TRBJ2-2
abundance: .
v_gene: TRBV19

CDR3aa: CASSPRPGDEQFF
CDR3nt: TGTGCCAGCAGTCCCCGCCCGGGAGATGAGCAGTTCTTC
d_gene: .
j_gene: TRBJ2-1
abundance: .
v_gene: TRBV6-5

CDR3aa: CASSTGLAGGPEGEQFF
CDR3nt: TGTGCCAGCAGTACGGGACTAGCGGGAGGGCCGGAAGGTGAGCAGTTCTTC
d_gene: TRBD2
j_gene: TRBJ2-1
abundance: .
v_gene: TRBV28

CDR3aa: CASSLRGTPLHF
CDR3nt: TGTGCCAGCAGCCTCCGGGGGACACCCCTCCACTTT
d_gene: .
j_gene: TRBJ1-6
abundance: .
v_gene: TRBV27

CDR3aa: CASSSRGTGNTGELFF
CDR3nt: TGTGCCAGCAGCAGCCGCGGGACAGGTAACACCGGGGAGCTGTTTTTT
d_gene: TRBD1
j_gene: TRBJ2-2
abundance: .
v_gene: TRBV4-2

CDR3aa: CASSPGLNGYTF
CDR3nt: TGTGCCAGCAGTCCAGGATTGAATGGCTACACCTTC
d_gene: .
j_gene: TRBJ1-2
abundance: .
v_gene: TRBV6-5

CDR3aa: CASSPGTGGLDEQFF
CDR3nt: TGTGCCAGCAGCCCCGGGACAGGGGGACTTGATGAGCAGTTCTTC
d_gene: TRBD1
j_gene: TRBJ2-1
abundance: once
v_gene: TRBV7-9

CDR3aa: CASSQKTGPQETQYF
CDR3nt: TGTGCCAGCAGCCAGAAGACAGGGCCCCAAGAGACCCAGTACTTC
d_gene: TRBD1
j_gene: TRBJ2-5
abundance: .
v_gene: TRBV7-9

CDR3aa: CASSQGLAVYNEQFF
CDR3nt: TGCGCCAGCAGCCAGGGACTAGCGGTCTACAATGAGCAGTTCTTC
d_gene: TRBD2
j_gene: TRBJ2-1
abundance: .
v_gene: TRBV4-1

CDR3aa: CASSPPGQGAPTRYEQYF
CDR3nt: TGTGCCAGCAGCCCTCCGGGACAGGGGGCTCCTACCCGCTACGAGCAGTACTTC
d_gene: TRBD1
j_gene: TRBJ2-7
abundance: .
v_gene: TRBV7-3

CDR3aa: CASSLLTGGPGQETQYF
CDR3nt: TGCGCCAGCAGCTTGCTGACGGGGGGGCCGGGGCAAGAGACCCAGTACTTC
d_gene: TRBD2
j_gene: TRBJ2-5
abundance: once
v_gene: TRBV5-1

CDR3aa: CSADRGRGTEAFF
CDR3nt: TGCAGCGCCGACAGGGGGCGGGGCACTGAAGCTTTCTTT
d_gene: TRBD1
j_gene: TRBJ1-1
abundance: .
v_gene: TRBV29-1

CDR3aa: CASSPLPGGNYEQYF
CDR3nt: TGTGCCAGCAGCCCCCTCCCAGGGGGAAACTACGAGCAGTACTTC
d_gene: TRBD1
j_gene: TRBJ2-7
abundance: .
v_gene: TRBV7-3

CDR3aa: CASSLTGYGYTF
CDR3nt: TGTGCCAGCAGTTTAACAGGCTATGGCTACACCTTC
d_gene: .
j_gene: TRBJ1-2
abundance: .
v_gene: TRBV28

CDR3aa: CASSIGGVSYYEQYF
CDR3nt: TGTGCCAGCAGTATTGGAGGGGTATCGTACTACGAGCAGTACTTC
d_gene: .
j_gene: TRBJ2-7
abundance: .
v_gene: TRBV7-9

CDR3aa: CASSPTTGGLYF
CDR3nt: TGTGCCAGCAGCCCCACGACAGGGGGCCTGTACTTC
d_gene: TRBD1
j_gene: TRBJ2-7
abundance: once
v_gene: TRBV7-9

CDR3aa: CASSIGRTGGIWTEAFF
CDR3nt: TGTGCCAGTAGTATAGGCAGGACAGGGGGAATATGGACTGAAGCTTTCTTT
d_gene: TRBD1
j_gene: TRBJ1-1
abundance: .
v_gene: TRBV19

CDR3aa: CASSPNTRGNEKLFF
CDR3nt: TGTGCCAGCTCACCTAATACCAGGGGTAATGAAAAACTGTTTTTT
d_gene: .
j_gene: TRBJ1-4
abundance: .
v_gene: TRBV18

CDR3aa: CASRRTSGWQETQYF
CDR3nt: TGCGCCAGCAGACGAACTAGCGGTTGGCAAGAGACCCAGTACTTC
d_gene: TRBD2
j_gene: TRBJ2-5
abundance: .
v_gene: TRBV5-1

CDR3aa: CASSFGTGTSGGNTDTQYF
CDR3nt: TGCGCCAGCAGCTTTGGGACTGGGACTAGCGGGGGGAACACAGATACGCAGTATTTT
d_gene: TRBD2
j_gene: TRBJ2-3
abundance: .
v_gene: TRBV5-1

CDR3aa: CASRSGGSHEQFF
CDR3nt: TGTGCCAGCAGATCCGGCGGGAGCCATGAGCAGTTCTTC
d_gene: TRBD2
j_gene: TRBJ2-1
abundance: once
v_gene: TRBV27

CDR3aa: CASSTKWGGLAARDQNTDTQYF
CDR3nt: TGTGCCAGCAGTACGAAATGGGGGGGACTAGCGGCGCGGGACCAAAACACAGATACGCAGTATTTT
d_gene: TRBD2
j_gene: TRBJ2-3
abundance: .
v_gene: TRBV28

CDR3aa: CASRRTATEKLFF
CDR3nt: TGTGCCAGCAGGCGGACAGCTACCGAAAAACTGTTTTTT
d_gene: .
j_gene: TRBJ1-4
abundance: once
v_gene: TRBV27

CDR3aa: CAITSGKTQYF
CDR3nt: TGCGCCATTACCAGCGGAAAGACCCAGTACTTC
d_gene: .
j_gene: TRBJ2-5
abundance: .
v_gene: TRBV20-1

CDR3aa: CASGSGTAQETQYF
CDR3nt: TGCGCCAGCGGATCAGGGACAGCACAAGAGACCCAGTACTTC
d_gene: TRBD1
j_gene: TRBJ2-5
abundance: .
v_gene: TRBV5-1

CDR3aa: CASSQGGQGGIGANVLTF
CDR3nt: TGCGCCAGCAGCCAGGGGGGACAGGGAGGAATTGGGGCCAACGTCCTGACTTTC
d_gene: TRBD1
j_gene: TRBJ2-6
abundance: once
v_gene: TRBV4-1

CDR3aa: CATTADRSSGANVLTF
CDR3nt: TGTGCCACTACAGCGGACCGCAGCTCTGGGGCCAACGTCCTGACTTTC
d_gene: .
j_gene: TRBJ2-6
abundance: .
v_gene: TRBV2

CDR3aa: CASSFAGGNTGELFF
CDR3nt: TGTGCCAGCAGCTTTGCAGGGGGGAACACCGGGGAGCTGTTTTTT
d_gene: TRBD1
j_gene: TRBJ2-2
abundance: .
v_gene: TRBV7-3

CDR3aa: CASSPPGTWGEKLFF
CDR3nt: TGTGCCAGCAGTCCACCCGGGACATGGGGAGAAAAACTGTTTTTT
d_gene: .
j_gene: TRBJ1-4
abundance: .
v_gene: TRBV28